This TCR beta chain was identified during a study of T cell repertoires in cytomegalovirus infection. Turning to this clonotype: The antigen is unknown.

TCRdb recomputed calls from the reads with MiXCR, one row per CDR3 protein. This repertoire shows 700,000 to 950,000 distinct CDR3 sequences, approximately 32% found once; its top ten account for under 15%. The study, taken as a whole, reports: Using cumulative public TCR beta family frequency, the authors identified those who carried CMV together with the relevant HLA. Across the ex vivo response, the dominant clonotypes were HLA-C-restricted CMV-specific TCR beta clonotypes.

Germline values: CDR1 SQVTM, CDR2 ANQGSEA. Trimming took off 0 bases at V and 0 bases at J, with 11 bases between the two ends. The CDR3 sequence is 15 residues long. The receptor's source is a human donor in good health (CMV status not recorded). Some clones in this sample may be carry-over from other donors' samples. The chain combines TRBV29-1 with TRBJ1-1; maybe TRBD1 (5 bases). The material sequenced was cultured CD8+ T cells from PBMCs, taken from culture after CMV antigen stimulation. CDR3 in amino acids: CSVEDADTVNTEAFF. DNA for the CDR3: TGCAGCGTTGAAGATGCGGACACGGTGAACACTGAAGCTTTCTTT. Filled out from reference TRBV29-1 and TRBJ1-1, the complete variable domain reads SAVISQKPSRDICQRGTSLTIQCQVDSQVTMMFWYRQQPGQSLTLIATANQGSEATYESGFVIDKFPISRPNLTFSTLTVSNMSPEDSSIYLCSVEDADTVNTEAFFGQGTRLTVV.